Below, one TCR beta chain is given with its context. The antigen is not known. Quantitative 5'-RACE with molecular barcodes generated TCR beta libraries. MiXCR, applied by TCRdb to the 5' RACE reads, yields one record per CDR3 protein. This table holds fewer than 500,000 distinct CDR3 sequences, 25% to 30% found once. Germline assignment: CDR1 KGHDR and CDR2 SFDVKD. The CDR3 length is 15 residues. V was cut by 4 bases and J by 1 base, with 12 bases left in between. The data originate from a study of CD8 T cells in ankylosing spondylitis. Study-level findings and limits: Apparently characteristic of ankylosing spondylitis blood was a TCR beta motif (roughly eight highly homologous variants). Disease-linked clones displayed a CD8+ phenotype and appeared relatively rarely in peripheral blood. Past studies reported some motif variants in reactive arthritis synovial fluid and blood. The authors reported significant enrichment of disease-linked clones in matched ankylosing spondylitis synovial fluid.

The material sequenced was blood, either unsorted or a sorted T cell fraction (not recorded which). The chain couples TRBV24-1 to TRBJ1-1; weak D call: TRBD1 (5 bases). The origin of this receptor is a male donor with ankylosing spondylitis. DNA of the CDR3: TGTGCCACCAGTGAAGCCGGGACCGAGAACACTGAAGCTTTCTTT. It is translated as CATSEAGTENTEAFF.